Below, 5 T cell receptor beta chains from the same sample are listed, as sequenced in a study of T-cell reconstitution after alpha-beta-depleted transplantation in children. For TCRbeta, the library was prepared with unique molecular identifiers. MiXCR was run by TCRdb on the PCR reads, yielding one entry per CDR3 protein. The repertoire holds about 610,000 distinct CDR3 sequences, with over 9.5% as singletons. Here the sequenced sample was PBMCs from the stem cell graft donor, taken from the stem cell graft. These receptors originate from a human donor who donated a stem cell graft to a child with acute myeloid leukemia.

The chain has TRBV28 and TRBJ1-2; D remains ambiguous. Germline CDR1 MDHEN, CDR2 SYDVKM. The CDR3 sequence is 12 residues long. Trimming removed 1 base at V and 4 bases at J, with 4 bases between. The CDR3 sequence is CASSLLPYGYTF. The CDR3 bases are TGTGCCAGCAGTTTATTACCCTATGGCTACACCTTC.

This clonotype was observed a few times. J is TRBJ2-3 and V is TRBV11-2, with D perhaps matching TRBD2 (6 bases). The CDR3 length is 19 residues. Germline V gene data show CDR1 as SGHAT and CDR2 as FQNNGV. V lost 5 bases to trimming and J lost 4 bases, with 28 bases between them. The DNA for the CDR3 is TGTGCCAGCAGCCGGCTTAGTGGGATGACTAGAGCCCTTCCAGATACGCAGTATTTT. This translates into CASSRLSGMTRALPDTQYF.

CDR3 coding DNA: TGCGCCAGCAGCTTTGCTAGCGGCGACAATGAGCAGTTCTTC. It encodes CASSFASGDNEQFF. This chain uses TRBV5-1 with TRBJ2-1; TRBD2 matches at 7 bases. This CDR3 has 14 amino acids. V lost 2 bases and J lost 5; bases outside the gene matches: 4. The germline gives CDR1 SGHRS, CDR2 YFSETQ.

The chain combines TRBV20-1 with TRBJ2-1; 11 nucleotides align to TRBD2. The CDR3 runs 14 residues. J was trimmed by 3 bases and V by 6 bases; bases with no gene match: 4. Germline V gene sequence: CDR1 DFQATT, CDR2 SNEGSKA (reference sequence). Here the CDR3 reads CSAPGLAVYNEQFF. CDR3 DNA: TGCAGTGCCCCGGGACTAGCGGTCTACAATGAGCAGTTCTTC.

This clonotype occurred many times. The rearrangement uses TRBV29-1 and TRBJ2-7, with 7 bases fitting TRBD2. The CDR3 spans 12 residues. Germline V gene sequence: CDR1 SQVTM, CDR2 ANQGSEA. The CDR3 DNA sequence: TGCAGTTCAGCGGGACCGTCTAGGGAGCAGTACTTC. Its translation: CSSAGPSREQYF.